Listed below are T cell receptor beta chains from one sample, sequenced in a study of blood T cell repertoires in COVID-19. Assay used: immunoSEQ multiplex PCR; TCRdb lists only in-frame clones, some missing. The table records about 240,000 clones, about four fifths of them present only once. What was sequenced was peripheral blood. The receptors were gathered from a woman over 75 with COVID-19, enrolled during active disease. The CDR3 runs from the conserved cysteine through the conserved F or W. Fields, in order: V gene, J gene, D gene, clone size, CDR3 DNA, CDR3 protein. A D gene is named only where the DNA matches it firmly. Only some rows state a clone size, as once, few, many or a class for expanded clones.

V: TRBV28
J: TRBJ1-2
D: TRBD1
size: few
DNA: TGTGCCAGCAGTTCCCTCGGGACAGGCTATGGCTACACCTTC
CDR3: CASSSLGTGYGYTF

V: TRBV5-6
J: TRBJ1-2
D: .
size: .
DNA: TGTGCCAGCAGCTTGGGACAGGTCCGTAACTATGGCTACACCTTC
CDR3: CASSLGQVRNYGYTF

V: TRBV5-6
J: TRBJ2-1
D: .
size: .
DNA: TGTGCCAGCAGCCACAGGGAGTCCGGCTACAATGAGCAGTTCTTC
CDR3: CASSHRESGYNEQFF

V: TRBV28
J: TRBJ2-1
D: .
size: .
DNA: TGTGCCAGCAGAAATCCGTCCAATGAGCAGTTCTTC
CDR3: CASRNPSNEQFF

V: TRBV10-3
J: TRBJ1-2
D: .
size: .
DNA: TGTGCCATCAGCGCAGACAGTAACTATGGCTACACCTTC
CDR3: CAISADSNYGYTF

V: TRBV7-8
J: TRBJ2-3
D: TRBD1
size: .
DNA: TGTGCCAGCAGCTCCTTTTTGGGACAGGGGACAGATACGCAGTATTTT
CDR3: CASSSFLGQGTDTQYF

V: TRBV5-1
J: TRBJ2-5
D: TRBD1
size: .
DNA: TGCGCCAGCAGCGTTGAGGGGGCTTTCCAAGAGACCCAGTACTTC
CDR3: CASSVEGAFQETQYF

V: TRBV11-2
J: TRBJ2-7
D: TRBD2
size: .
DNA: TGTGCCAGCAGCTTAGGGGAGGGCCGAGAGTACTTC
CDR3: CASSLGEGREYF

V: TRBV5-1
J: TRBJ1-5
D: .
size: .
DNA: TGCGCCAAGACGGCGGGGGCTGACAATCAGCCCCAGCATTTT
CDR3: CAKTAGADNQPQHF

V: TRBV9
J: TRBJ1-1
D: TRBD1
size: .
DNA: TGTGCCAGCAGCGTATACCAGGGGGGCATGGTGAACACTGAAGCTTTCTTT
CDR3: CASSVYQGGMVNTEAFF

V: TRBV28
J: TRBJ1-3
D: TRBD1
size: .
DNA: TGTGCCAGCAGTTTAACAGGGGCTGGAAACACCATATATTTT
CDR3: CASSLTGAGNTIYF

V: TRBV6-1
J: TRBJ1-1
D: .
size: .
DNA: TGTGCCAGCAGTGAAGTAGACAGCTACACTGAAGCTTTCTTT
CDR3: CASSEVDSYTEAFF

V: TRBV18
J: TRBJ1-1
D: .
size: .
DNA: TGTGCCAGCTCACCGTTGCAGGGTGAAGCTTTCTTT
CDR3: CASSPLQGEAFF

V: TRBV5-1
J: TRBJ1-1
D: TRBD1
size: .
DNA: TGCGCCAGCAGCTTGGACTGGACAGGCCAAGCCACTTCTTTT
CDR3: CASSLDWTGQATSF

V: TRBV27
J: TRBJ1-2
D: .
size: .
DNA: TGTGCCAGCAGTTTCTCGACAGATAACTATGGCTACACCTTC
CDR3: CASSFSTDNYGYTF

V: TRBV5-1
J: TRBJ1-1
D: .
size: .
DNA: TGCGCCAGCAGCTTGCCGGGGTCGGGGAACACTGAAGCTTTCTTT
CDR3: CASSLPGSGNTEAFF

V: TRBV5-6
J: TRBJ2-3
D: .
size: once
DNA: TGTGCCAGCAGCTTGCTCCATCGTGGGGGGACAGATACGCAGTATTTT
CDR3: CASSLLHRGGTDTQYF

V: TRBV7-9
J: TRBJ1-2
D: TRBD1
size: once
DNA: TGTGCCAGCAGCTTAAGAGACAGGGCTAATGGGGGCTACACCTTC
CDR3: CASSLRDRANGGYTF